The 10 T cell receptor beta chains reported below all come from one sample, sequenced in a study of OX40 agonist ivuxolimab in advanced cancers. The method was immunoSEQ multiplex PCR; TCRdb's version includes in-frame clones alone and lacks a portion of them. The table includes over 50,000 clones, roughly 86% detected once. The material was CD4+ or CD8+ T cells sorted from blood, obtained in a trial of the OX40 agonist ivuxolimab. The receptors originated from an adult with an advanced solid tumor such as melanoma, head and neck, liver or kidney cancer.

The table lists this clone with a few counts. The V and J genes are TRBV19 and TRBJ1-5; the D is unclear. The V gene lost 3 bases and the J gene lost 5 bases, with 8 bases spanning the gap. CDR1 and CDR2 from the germline V gene are LNHDA and SQIVND (reference sequence). The CDR3 runs 13 residues. In DNA, the CDR3 is TGTGCCAGTAGTATTCAGCGTCATCAGCCCCAGCATTTT. Its translation: CASSIQRHQPQHF.

The chain employs TRBV5-1 and TRBJ2-5; 8 bases line up with TRBD2. Germline CDR1 and CDR2: SGHRS and YFSETQ. Losses at the gene ends were 2 bases for V and 2 bases for J; bases not matched to a gene: 5. CDR3 length equals 15 residues. The CDR3 nucleotides read TGCGCCAGCAGCTTTGGGACGGGGGGGCAAGAGACCCAGTACTTC. This translates into CASSFGTGGQETQYF.

The chain carries TRBV14 and TRBJ2-6, with 7 bases matching TRBD2. V was pared by 0 bases and J by 2 bases, with 4 bases of the junction left unmatched. Germline lookup yields CDR1 SGHDN and CDR2 FVKESK. CDR3 length: 17 residues. The CDR3 spells CASSQDLRGAGANVLTF. The CDR3 DNA sequence: TGTGCCAGCAGCCAAGATTTACGGGGGGCTGGGGCCAACGTCCTGACTTTC.

J is TRBJ2-3 and V is TRBV11-3; tentative D call: TRBD1 (5 bases). Trimming took 0 bases from V and 2 from J, leaving 9 bases between them. CDR1 is SGHNT and CDR2 is YENEEA in the germline V gene. This CDR3 contains 15 residues. The CDR3 loop is CASSLDQGLTDTQYF. CDR3 sequence (DNA): TGTGCCAGCAGCTTAGATCAGGGTCTCACAGATACGCAGTATTTT.

In nucleotides, the CDR3 is TGTGCCAGCAGCTTAGAGAGGACAGGGTGGTTGAGGGAGACCCAGTACTTC. Amino acid sequence: CASSLERTGWLRETQYF. The rearrangement links TRBV7-2 to TRBJ2-5; 8 nucleotides agree with TRBD1. This CDR3 contains 17 residues. Germline lookup yields CDR1 SGHTA and CDR2 FQGNSA. Losses at the gene ends were 1 base for V and 5 bases for J; bases not matched to a gene: 12.

This chain links TRBV5-1 with TRBJ2-3; D tentatively fits TRBD1 or TRBD2 (6 bases each). Trimming removed 4 bases at V and 2 bases at J, with 11 bases between. The CDR3 is 14 residues long. Germline CDR1 SGHRS, CDR2 YFSETQ. The CDR3 sequence: CASSRGGPTDTQYF. The CDR3 DNA follows: TGCGCCAGCAGCCGTGGGGGGCCCACAGATACGCAGTATTTT. Supplemented by reference TRBV5-1 and TRBJ2-3, the full variable domain reads KAGVTQTPRYLIKTRGQQVTLSCSPISGHRSVSWYQQTPGQGLQFLFEYFSETQRNKGNFPGRFSGRQFSNSRSEMNVSTLELGDSALYLCASSRGGPTDTQYFGPGTRLTVL.

V and J are TRBV30 and TRBJ1-5, with D possibly TRBD1 on 6 matching bases. This CDR3 contains 13 residues. Germline V gene data show CDR1 as GTSNPN and CDR2 as SVGIG (reference sequence). Trimming pared 1 base from V and 2 bases from J, leaving 6 bases between. In DNA, the CDR3 is TGTGCCTGGAGTGGGACAGGCAATCAGCCCCAGCATTTT. Residues: CAWSGTGNQPQHF.

The chain links TRBV25-1 to TRBJ1-2, with 8 positions matching TRBD1. V dropped 5 bases and J dropped 8; count of bases not matched to a gene: 10. This CDR3 region has 14 residues. Germline V CDR1 and CDR2: MGHDK, SYGVNS. CDR3 loop: CASSLAGGAGGYTF. Here the CDR3 DNA reads TGTGCCAGCAGTTTGGCAGGGGGCGCAGGGGGCTACACCTTC.

This clone was picked up a small number of times. This chain links TRBV4-1 with TRBJ2-1; D possibly corresponds to TRBD1 (5 bases). This CDR3 has 17 residues. V was cut by 1 base and J by 1 base, with 14 bases left in between. Germline CDR1 and CDR2: MGHRA and YSYEKL. CDR3 in amino acids: CASSQADMGFSYNEQFF. The CDR3 region has the DNA TGCGCCAGCAGCCAAGCGGACATGGGCTTTTCCTACAATGAGCAGTTCTTC.

This chain joins TRBV25-1 and TRBJ2-7; 9 bases align to TRBD1. J was trimmed by 2 bases and V by 4 bases; bases with no gene match: 9. The CDR3 loop spans 16 amino acids. CDR1 and CDR2 from the germline V gene are MGHDK and SYGVNS. The CDR3 sequence is CASSVPTGTGPYEQYF. CDR3 nucleotides: TGTGCCAGCAGTGTACCCACCGGGACAGGGCCCTACGAGCAGTACTTC.